This entry lists 10 T cell receptor beta chains sequenced from one sample in a study of blood T cell repertoires in COVID-19. TCRdb's copy holds only in-frame clones and misses some; the assay was immunoSEQ multiplex PCR. The sample includes a few hundred thousand clones, about nine tenths of them seen just once. Sequenced sample: peripheral blood. Source of these receptors: a man in his late teens or twenties with active or convalescent COVID-19.

The CDR3 sequence is CASSQDKGKAFF. CDR3 sequence (DNA): TGTGCCAGCAGCCAAGATAAGGGGAAAGCTTTCTTT. V is TRBV3-1 (or the pseudogene TRBV3-2) and J is TRBJ1-1; D may be TRBD1 (5 bases). This CDR3 is 12 amino acids long. V dropped 0 bases and J dropped 9 bases, with 8 bases sitting between them. Germline V CDR1 and CDR2: LGHDT, YNNKEL (reference sequence).

This chain joins TRBV3-1 (or the pseudogene TRBV3-2) and TRBJ2-1; 7 bases match TRBD2. The CDR3 is made up of 17 amino acids. Trimming at V came to 0 bases and at J to 3 bases, leaving 8 bases not matched to a gene. Germline V gene lookup returns CDR1 LGHDT and CDR2 YNNKEL (reference sequence). CDR3 protein: CASSQELASGDYNEQFF. As DNA, the CDR3 is TGTGCCAGCAGCCAAGAGTTGGCTAGCGGTGACTACAATGAGCAGTTCTTC.

The rearrangement links TRBV18 to TRBJ2-7; possibly TRBD1 for D (6 bases). The CDR3 length is 14 residues. The germline V gene has CDR1 KGHSH and CDR2 LQKENI. Deletions cut 6 bases from V and 2 bases from J, with 14 bases between. The CDR3 nucleotides read TGTGCCAGCTCCCGGACAGCTCGCCCCTACGAGCAGTACTTC. It translates to CASSRTARPYEQYF.

The rearrangement links TRBV7-9 to TRBJ1-1, with D perhaps matching TRBD1 (5 bases). V shed 6 bases and J shed 3 bases, with 20 bases lying between them. This CDR3 is built from 16 residues. The germline CDR1 and CDR2 sequences are SEHNR and FQNEAQ (reference sequence). The CDR3: CASRPSWVEGYTEAFF. The CDR3 nucleotides read TGTGCCAGCAGACCATCGTGGGTGGAGGGGTACACTGAAGCTTTCTTT.

The chain carries TRBV7-9 and TRBJ2-5; 11 nucleotides align to TRBD2. This CDR3 has 14 residues. Germline loops: CDR1 SEHNR, CDR2 FQNEAQ (reference sequence). J was trimmed by 5 bases and V by 5 bases; bases with no gene match: 4. CDR3 loop: CASSPSGGLETQYF. The CDR3 coding sequence is TGTGCCAGCAGCCCTAGCGGGGGGTTGGAGACCCAGTACTTC.

The chain links TRBV27 to TRBJ2-7; 12 positions match TRBD2. The CDR3 runs 16 residues. With V trimmed by 4 bases and J by 2 bases, 6 bases remained unmatched. Looked up from germline, CDR1 is MNHEY and CDR2 is SMNVEV (reference sequence). The CDR3 protein is CASSSLAGGPPYEQYF. The DNA of the CDR3 is TGTGCCAGCAGTTCCCTAGCGGGAGGGCCCCCCTACGAGCAGTACTTC.

The rearrangement joins TRBV28 to TRBJ2-7; D might be TRBD2 (6 bases). The length of the CDR3 is 15 residues. V lost 3 bases to trimming and J lost 1 base, with 13 bases between them. CDR1 and CDR2 from the germline V gene are MDHEN and SYDVKM. In DNA form, the CDR3 reads TGTGCCAGCAGTTTCAGGGAGGTGGGATCCTACGAGCAGTACTTC. Translated: CASSFREVGSYEQYF.

This clone was seen only once. The chain combines TRBV4-1 with TRBJ2-1; 11 bases are a match to TRBD1. In germline, CDR1 is MGHRA, CDR2 YSYEKL. Trimming at V came to 3 bases and at J to 8 bases, leaving 6 bases not matched to a gene. CDR3 size: 15 residues. The CDR3 reads CASSHPGQGVDEQFF. Here the CDR3 DNA reads TGCGCCAGCAGCCACCCGGGACAGGGGGTCGATGAGCAGTTCTTC.

CDR3 loop: CASSDSEKLFF. CDR3 coding DNA: TGTGCCAGCAGTGACAGTGAAAAACTGTTTTTT. V and J are TRBV2 and TRBJ1-4; D ambiguous. Germline lookup yields CDR1 SNHLY and CDR2 FYNNEI. The ends were cut back, 3 bases at V and 7 bases at J, with 3 bases in the middle. The CDR3 is 11 amino acids.

The gene calls are TRBV5-1 and TRBJ1-1; D is perhaps TRBD1 (6 bases). The ends were cut back, 4 bases at V and 5 bases at J, with 12 bases in the middle. This CDR3 comprises 13 residues. Per germline, CDR1 SGHRS and CDR2 YFSETQ. DNA for the CDR3: TGCGCCAGCAGCCCCGGGACACCAACTGAAGCTTTCTTT. This encodes CASSPGTPTEAFF.